The rows below give T cell receptor beta chains drawn from one sample of a study of human T cells and chemical hapten exposure. TCRdb re-analysed the RACE reads in MiXCR, keeping a single row per CDR3 protein. In the table there are more than 35,000 distinct CDR3 sequences, around 3.4% of which are singletons. Sequencing input: whole blood. The receptor set was obtained from a human donor in good health. Some clones in this sample may be carry-over from other donors' samples. CDR3s include the opening cysteine and the closing phenylalanine or tryptophan. The order of the fields is clone size, D gene, J gene, V gene, CDR3 protein, CDR3 DNA. D genes are given only for firm matches. A row's size may be missing; if present it is once, few, many or a size class.

few | TRBD1 | TRBJ1-2 | TRBV28 | CASNPETGGYGYTF | TGTGCCAGCAATCCCGAGACAGGGGGGTATGGCTACACCTTC
many | - | TRBJ2-5 | TRBV7-2 | CASSSPLTGETQYF | TGTGCCAGCAGCTCCCCCTTGACCGGAGAGACCCAGTACTTC
many | - | TRBJ2-1 | TRBV6-5 | CASSFSGLNEQFF | TGTGCCAGCAGTTTCTCGGGACTGAATGAGCAGTTCTTC
few | - | TRBJ1-2 | TRBV9 | CASSVDHSPGVYGYTF | TGTGCCAGCAGCGTAGACCACTCCCCAGGGGTCTATGGCTACACCTTC
few | - | TRBJ2-3 | TRBV11-2 | CASSPGTDSTDTQYF | TGTGCCAGCAGCCCTGGGACGGATAGCACAGATACGCAGTATTTT
many | - | TRBJ2-3 | TRBV30 | CAWSVRGGTDTQYF | TGTGCCTGGAGTGTACGAGGGGGCACAGATACGCAGTATTTT
few | TRBD1 | TRBJ2-7 | TRBV3-1 | CASSRGQGDEQYF | TGTGCCAGCAGCCGCGGACAGGGCGACGAGCAGTACTTC
many | - | TRBJ1-1 | TRBV5-1 | CASSLYLGGGTEAFF | TGCGCCAGCAGCTTGTATTTGGGAGGGGGCACTGAAGCTTTCTTT
many | - | TRBJ2-7 | TRBV28 | CASSSPMTHEQYF | TGTGCCAGCAGTTCCCCGATGACACACGAGCAGTACTTC
many | - | TRBJ1-1 | TRBV27 | CASSSIGKRVTEAFF | TGTGCCAGCAGTTCTATAGGGAAACGGGTCACTGAAGCTTTCTTT
many | - | TRBJ1-3 | TRBV21-1 | CASSKRRNTIYF | TGTGCCAGCAGCAAACGTAGGAACACCATATATTTT
many | TRBD2 | TRBJ2-3 | TRBV20-1 | CSAPPGLAATDTQYF | TGCAGTGCTCCTCCGGGACTAGCGGCCACAGATACGCAGTATTTT
- | - | TRBJ2-5 | TRBV20-1 | CSARDRAGNSVETQYF | TGCAGTGCTAGAGATAGGGCGGGGAACAGTGTCGAGACCCAGTACTTC
many | - | TRBJ2-7 | TRBV11-2 | CASSFSHLEQYF | TGTGCCAGCAGCTTTTCTCACCTCGAGCAGTACTTC
many | - | TRBJ2-1 | TRBV12-3/TRBV12-4 | CASTLGPYNEQFF | TGTGCCAGCACCCTGGGGCCGTACAATGAGCAGTTCTTC
few | - | TRBJ2-7 | TRBV5-1 | CASSLGQAAPRQYF | TGCGCCAGCAGCTTGGGACAGGCTGCCCCCCGGCAGTACTTC
many | - | TRBJ2-4 | TRBV29-1 | CSVGQDIKNIQYF | TGCAGCGTTGGACAGGACATAAAAAACATTCAGTACTTC
many | TRBD2 | TRBJ2-3 | TRBV2 | CASSESLGLEGTDTQYF | TGTGCCAGCAGTGAATCTCTGGGACTAGAAGGCACAGATACGCAGTATTTT
many | TRBD1 | TRBJ1-5 | TRBV6-1 | CASGREGGREPQHF | TGTGCCAGCGGAAGAGAAGGGGGCCGGGAGCCCCAGCATTTT
many | - | TRBJ1-3 | TRBV7-2 | CASSGRQISGNTIYF | TGTGCCAGCAGCGGTCGACAGATCTCTGGAAACACCATATATTTT
many | - | TRBJ1-5 | TRBV28 | CASSLPGPPPQPQHF | TGTGCCAGCAGTTTACCCGGTCCCCCGCCCCAGCCCCAGCATTTT
many | TRBD1 | TRBJ1-2 | TRBV27 | CASSSNRQGRGYTF | TGTGCCAGCAGTTCGAACAGACAGGGGCGAGGCTACACCTTC
many | TRBD1 | TRBJ2-7 | TRBV4-1 | CASSRDREKQYF | TGCGCCAGCAGCCGGGACAGGGAGAAGCAGTACTTC
many | TRBD1 | TRBJ1-4 | TRBV12-3/TRBV12-4 | CASSLDQGADGRGTNEKLFF | TGTGCCAGCAGCCTCGACCAGGGGGCCGACGGAAGGGGAACTAATGAAAAACTGTTTTTT
- | TRBD1 | TRBJ2-7 | TRBV20-1 | CSATVRTGQGEQYF | TGCAGCGCAACTGTCCGGACAGGGCAGGGCGAGCAGTACTTC
- | - | TRBJ2-1 | TRBV4-2 | CASSQDRQTGNEQFF | TGTGCCAGCAGCCAAGATCGTCAGACCGGCAATGAGCAGTTCTTC
many | TRBD1 | TRBJ2-1 | TRBV2 | CASTERRTGKFF | TGTGCCAGCACCGAACGTAGGACAGGCAAGTTCTTC
many | TRBD2 | TRBJ2-3 | TRBV29-1 | CSETSGADTQYF | TGCAGCGAGACTAGCGGCGCAGATACGCAGTATTTT
many | TRBD2 | TRBJ2-7 | TRBV20-1 | CSAQIGTSGPYEQYF | TGCAGTGCTCAAATCGGGACTAGCGGACCCTACGAGCAGTACTTC
many | - | TRBJ1-3 | TRBV20-1 | CSARDVGSGNTIYF | TGCAGTGCTAGAGATGTGGGCTCTGGAAACACCATATATTTT
- | - | TRBJ2-2 | TRBV7-7 | CASSLGTGSAGELFF | TGTGCTAGCAGCTTAGGAACAGGGAGTGCCGGGGAGCTGTTTTTT
- | - | TRBJ1-2 | TRBV6-6 | CASRLNTMRGNYGYTF | TGTGCCAGCAGGCTTAATACTATGAGGGGGAACTATGGCTACACCTTC
many | - | TRBJ2-3 | TRBV7-6 | CASSSPHGDTQYF | TGTGCCAGCAGCTCCCCCCATGGGGATACGCAGTATTTT
many | - | TRBJ1-2 | TRBV18 | CASSPGPDRGYTF | TGTGCCAGCTCTCCGGGGCCTGATAGAGGCTACACCTTC
few | - | TRBJ2-5 | TRBV4-1 | CASSQASPFAQETQYF | TGCGCCAGCAGCCAAGCCTCCCCTTTCGCCCAAGAGACCCAGTACTTC
many | - | TRBJ1-1 | TRBV7-6 | CASSLLGNTEAFF | TGTGCCAGCAGCTTGTTAGGGAACACTGAAGCTTTCTTT
many | - | TRBJ2-7 | TRBV11-3 | CASSLVRSSYEQYF | TGTGCCAGCAGCTTAGTCCGTAGCTCCTACGAGCAGTACTTC
many | - | TRBJ2-5 | TRBV27 | CASSLGPGEQETQYF | TGTGCCAGCAGTTTAGGCCCAGGGGAGCAAGAGACCCAGTACTTC
many | - | TRBJ2-1 | TRBV4-2 | CASLRRNEQFF | TGTGCCAGCCTACGTCGGAATGAGCAGTTCTTC
many | TRBD1 | TRBJ2-7 | TRBV29-1 | CSVEGRTGTSYEQYF | TGCAGCGTTGAAGGACGGACAGGGACCTCCTACGAGCAGTACTTC
- | - | TRBJ1-5 | TRBV6-5 | CASSLGRGNQPQHF | TGTGCCAGCAGTCTTGGGCGGGGGAATCAGCCCCAGCATTTT
many | - | TRBJ2-3 | TRBV18 | CASSPLWGRRLTDTQYF | TGTGCCAGCTCACCGCTTTGGGGACGGCGGCTGACAGATACGCAGTATTTT